Listed below are T cell receptor beta chains from one sample, sequenced in a study of T cells expressing NK-cell markers. Reprocessing the 5' RACE reads, TCRdb reports a single entry for every CDR3 protein and omits DNA. The record lists 350,000 to 500,000 distinct CDR3 sequences, of which the ten most abundant hold approximately 6.8%. Input material: blood T cells: a sorted CD56 or NKG2C T cell subset, CD4+ or CD8+ T cells, or bulk PBMC T cells (not recorded which). These TCRs come from a woman aged 18 to 75 in good health. CDR3s include the opening cysteine and the closing phenylalanine or tryptophan. The order of the fields is J gene, V gene, CDR3 protein.

J: TRBJ2-7
V: TRBV12-3/TRBV12-4
CDR3: CASTSQGHYEQYF

J: TRBJ2-1
V: TRBV7-8
CDR3: CASSLYQNYNEQFF

J: TRBJ2-4
V: TRBV4-3
CDR3: CASSQEPGLTRGRYF

J: TRBJ2-3
V: TRBV28
CDR3: CASSTTSGSTDTQYF

J: TRBJ2-5
V: TRBV10-3
CDR3: CAISGGETQYF

J: TRBJ2-5
V: TRBV5-6
CDR3: CASSLDRFETQYF

J: TRBJ1-2
V: TRBV12-3/TRBV12-4
CDR3: CASSLGNHYGYTF

J: TRBJ2-1
V: TRBV29-1
CDR3: CSVQRGSNEQFF

J: TRBJ2-1
V: TRBV27
CDR3: CASRFVLGEQFF

J: TRBJ2-3
V: TRBV10-3
CDR3: CAISEKQGTQYF